A single sample is the source of the 27 T cell receptor beta chains below, sequenced in a study of cytomegalovirus exposure and HLA in healthy donors. Data came from immunoSEQ multiplex PCR; TCRdb stores just in-frame clones and leaves some out. The sample has around 220,000 clones, approximately 80% seen once. Specimen: PBMCs. Source of these receptors: a woman in her 30s in good health and CMV-seropositive.

This clone was observed once. V usage is TRBV28 and J usage is TRBJ2-3, with 8 bases identical to TRBD1. V lost 7 bases to trimming and J lost 2 bases; unmatched junction nucleotides: 11. Germline V lookup: CDR1 MDHEN, CDR2 SYDVKM. The CDR3 extends over 16 amino acids. The DNA of the CDR3 is TGTGCCAGCATCGCCGTCGGGACAGGACACACAGATACGCAGTATTTT. As protein: CASIAVGTGHTDTQYF.

This chain uses TRBV10-2 with TRBJ2-5; TRBD2 is a possible D gene (5 bases). Trimming stripped 8 bases from V and 1 base from J, with 11 bases between. The CDR3 totals 13 residues. Per the germline V gene, CDR1 is WSHSY and CDR2 is SAAADI. DNA of the CDR3: TGCGCCAGCCGGGGTGGAGGCCAAGAGACCCAGTACTTC. As protein: CASRGGGQETQYF.

The genes are TRBV6-5 and TRBJ2-3; D not certain. Germline V CDR1 and CDR2: MNHEY, SVGAGI. The CDR3 spans 14 residues. The V end lost 10 bases, the J end lost 2 bases, and 16 bases lay between the germline ends. This CDR3 is CATQRIYDTDTQYF. The CDR3 DNA follows: TGTGCCACCCAGAGAATCTATGACACAGATACGCAGTATTTT.

The gene calls are TRBV9 and TRBJ2-7; the D is unclear. CDR1 and CDR2 from the germline V gene are SGDLS and YYNGEE. The CDR3 loop spans 15 amino acids. Trimming took off 0 bases at V and 2 bases at J, with 12 bases between the two ends. The CDR3 DNA reads as TGTGCCAGCAGCGTAGAACCCCAAGCCGCCTACGAGCAGTACTTC. This sequence encodes CASSVEPQAAYEQYF.

This clone was seen only a few times. This rearrangement joins TRBV6-5 to TRBJ1-5; TRBD1 matches 7 bases. CDR3 size: 14 residues. Germline values: CDR1 MNHEY, CDR2 SVGAGI. The V segment lost 6 bases and the J segment 3 bases; nucleotides outside the gene matches: 5. The CDR3 reads CASSQTGTNQPQHF. CDR3 in DNA: TGTGCCAGCAGCCAGACAGGGACCAATCAGCCCCAGCATTTT.

The V call is TRBV6-1, the J call TRBJ1-3, with D possibly TRBD1 on 6 matching bases. CDR1 is MNHNS, CDR2 SASEGT, per germline. CDR3 length: 15 amino acids. V was shortened by 4 bases and J by 4 bases, with 14 bases between the two germline ends. For the CDR3, the DNA is TGTGCCAGCAGTGGAACAGGGTTCGCGGGAAACACCATATATTTT. Encoded protein: CASSGTGFAGNTIYF.

V gene TRBV30 combines with J gene TRBJ1-4, with 8 bases identical to TRBD1. The junction had 10 bases not matched to a gene; V was cut back by 3 bases and J by 7 bases. The CDR3 contains 15 residues. Germline CDR1 GTSNPN, CDR2 SVGIG (reference sequence). CDR3 DNA sequence: TGTGCCTGGAGGGACAGGGAAGGTATTGGTGAAAAACTGTTTTTT. This translates into CAWRDREGIGEKLFF.

V gene TRBV5-4 combines with J gene TRBJ2-7; D gene unclear. Germline CDR1 is SGHNT and CDR2 is YYREEE (reference sequence). V lost 0 bases and J lost 3, with 7 bases in between. This CDR3 has 13 residues. The CDR3 DNA reads TGTGCCAGCAGCTTGGGGGGTTACTACGAGCAGTACTTC. This gives the protein CASSLGGYYEQYF.

CDR3 nucleotides: TGTGCCAGCAGCTCTTTTGGCGGGAATGAAAAACTGTTTTTT. This sequence encodes CASSSFGGNEKLFF. The V and J genes are TRBV7-9 and TRBJ1-4; the D is unclear. The germline V gene encodes CDR1 SEHNR and CDR2 FQNEAQ (reference sequence). Trimming took off 4 bases at V and 5 bases at J, with 11 bases between the two ends. The CDR3 is made up of 14 amino acids.

The chain is built from TRBV5-4 and TRBJ2-7, with unresolved D. The V end lost 9 bases, the J end lost 0 bases, and 13 bases lay between the germline ends. CDR3 size: 13 residues. Germline-derived CDR1 and CDR2 are SGHNT and YYREEE (reference sequence). The CDR3 is CATQARNSYEQYF. Here the CDR3 DNA reads TGTGCCACCCAAGCGAGAAACTCCTACGAGCAGTACTTC.

V and J are TRBV6-1 and TRBJ2-3; 7 bases match TRBD2. This CDR3 region has 18 residues. Looked up from germline, CDR1 is MNHNS and CDR2 is SASEGT. Losses at the gene ends were 0 bases for V and 0 bases for J; bases not matched to a gene: 9. CDR3: CASSEAPSLALSTDTQYF. The CDR3 DNA reads TGTGCCAGCAGTGAAGCGCCATCACTAGCGCTGAGCACAGATACGCAGTATTTT.

V is TRBV27 and J is TRBJ1-3; TRBD1 might be the D (6 bases). CDR3 length: 17 residues. The V gene lost 1 base and the J gene lost 4 bases, with 17 bases spanning the gap. Germline CDR1 and CDR2: MNHEY and SMNVEV (reference sequence). For the CDR3, the DNA is TGTGCCAGCAGTTTATTGGGGGGCGTTGGGTTAGGAAACACCATATATTTT. Protein: CASSLLGGVGLGNTIYF.

V usage is TRBV27 and J usage is TRBJ2-1, with no clear D. The CDR3 runs 14 residues. Germline V CDR1 and CDR2: MNHEY, SMNVEV (reference sequence). The V and J ends lost 2 bases and 3 bases respectively, with 8 bases between them. In DNA form, the CDR3 reads TGTGCCAGCAGTTTAAGGGATTTCTACAATGAGCAGTTCTTC. This gives the protein CASSLRDFYNEQFF.

CDR3 nucleotide sequence: TGTGCCAGCAGTTTATCGCGGACGACGGTCATGAACACTGAAGCTTTCTTT. Its translation is CASSLSRTTVMNTEAFF. The chain joins TRBV28 to TRBJ1-1; D is unclear. Trimming left V 1 base short and J 0 bases short, with 15 bases between. Germline V gives CDR1 MDHEN, CDR2 SYDVKM. CDR3 length: 17 residues.

V is TRBV30 and J is TRBJ1-2; D remains ambiguous. The CDR3 has 12 amino acids. V lost 0 bases and J 6 bases, leaving 8 bases between the germline ends. The germline CDR1 and CDR2 sequences are GTSNPN and SVGIG (reference sequence). The CDR3: CAWSVQVNGYTF. The CDR3, as DNA: TGTGCCTGGAGTGTGCAGGTTAATGGCTACACCTTC. The full variable domain, completed using reference TRBV30 and TRBJ1-2, is SQTIHQWPATLVQPVGSPLSLECTVEGTSNPNLYWYRQAAGRGLQLLFYSVGIGQISSEVPQNLSASRPQDRQFILSSKKLLLSDSGFYLCAWSVQVNGYTFGSGTRLTVV.

This clone appeared once. This sequence joins TRBV2 and TRBJ1-1; no clear D gene. Germline CDR1 reads SNHLY; CDR2 reads FYNNEI. Trimming removed 6 bases from V and 6 bases from J, with 14 bases in between. This CDR3 has 13 residues. The CDR3, as DNA: TGTGCCAGCAGAGTCGACATCGGGGCTGAAGCTTTCTTT. This sequence encodes CASRVDIGAEAFF.

The chain has TRBV23-1 and TRBJ2-1, with TRBD2 identical over 10 bases. TRBV23-1 is labeled an ORF, and its function is uncertain. V shed 4 bases, J shed 5 bases, and the junction held 8 bases outside the gene matches. CDR3 size: 16 residues. CDR3 nucleotide sequence: TGCGCCAGCAGTCTGTCTAGGACTAGCGGACACAATGAGCAGTTCTTC. Amino acid sequence: CASSLSRTSGHNEQFF.

The chain has TRBV7-2 and TRBJ2-5; 8 bases fit TRBD2. Germline V gene sequence: CDR1 SGHTA, CDR2 FQGNSA. J was trimmed by 0 bases and V by 1 base; bases with no gene match: 10. CDR3 length equals 18 residues. In DNA, the CDR3 is TGTGCCAGCAGCTTAGTTAGCGAGGGCGGGGGGTACCAAGAGACCCAGTACTTC. Residues: CASSLVSEGGGYQETQYF.

The rearrangement joins TRBV6-4 to TRBJ2-7, with D uncertain. V lost 6 bases to trimming and J lost 4 bases, with 25 bases between them. The CDR3 runs 17 residues. From germline, CDR1 is MRHNA and CDR2 SNTAGT. CDR3 in amino acids: CASRKFFRRLSPYEQYF. The CDR3, as DNA: TGTGCCAGCAGGAAGTTTTTCCGAAGACTCAGTCCTTACGAGCAGTACTTC.

This clone was picked up one time. The V gene is TRBV9, the J gene TRBJ2-3; D gene unclear. Per germline, CDR1 SGDLS and CDR2 YYNGEE. V shed 4 bases and J shed 1 base, with 16 bases lying between them. CDR3 length: 16 amino acids. The CDR3 DNA follows: TGTGCCAGCAGCCCTGGGGTTGGGGTACGCACAGATACGCAGTATTTT. Its protein product is CASSPGVGVRTDTQYF.

The chain couples TRBV6-5 to TRBJ1-4; tentative D call: TRBD1 (5 bases). The CDR3 is 14 amino acids. The germline V gene encodes CDR1 MNHEY and CDR2 SVGAGI. Trimming cost V 4 bases and J 3 bases, with 9 bases left between them. The CDR3 here is CASSFMGANEKLFF. The CDR3 DNA reads as TGTGCCAGCAGTTTTATGGGGGCTAATGAAAAACTGTTTTTT.

The chain couples TRBV6-1 to TRBJ1-2; D is ambiguous. CDR1 and CDR2 (germline): MNHNS, SASEGT. CDR3 size: 12 residues. The V gene lost 4 bases and the J gene lost 5 bases, with 8 bases spanning the gap. The CDR3 region has the DNA TGTGCCAGCAGTGCGGGATATTATGGCTACACCTTC. This encodes CASSAGYYGYTF.

The rearrangement joins TRBV5-1 to TRBJ1-4; 7 positions match TRBD1. The CDR3 extends over 15 amino acids. The germline CDR1 and CDR2 sequences are SGHRS and YFSETQ. V lost 2 bases and J lost 0; bases outside the gene matches: 1. Here the CDR3 reads CASSLTGATNEKLFF. In nucleotides, the CDR3 is TGCGCCAGCAGCTTAACAGGGGCAACTAATGAAAAACTGTTTTTT.

J is TRBJ1-1 and V is TRBV2; TRBD1 matches at 10 bases. From germline, CDR1 is SNHLY and CDR2 FYNNEI. The CDR3 runs 15 residues. With 6 bases clipped from V and 8 bases from J, the junction kept 12 bases outside the gene matches. The CDR3 DNA reads TGTGCCAGCAGGGAGGAGGGACAGGGGTGGGTGGAAGCTTTCTTT. Protein product: CASREEGQGWVEAFF.

The gene calls are TRBV5-6 and TRBJ1-1, with TRBD1 identical over 9 bases. Germline loops: CDR1 SGHDT, CDR2 YYEEEE. J gave up 6 bases and V 0 bases, and 6 bases lay outside the gene matches. This CDR3 has 15 amino acids. The CDR3, as DNA: TGTGCCAGCAGCTTGGCGGGACAGGGACGAGCTGAAGCTTTCTTT. This encodes CASSLAGQGRAEAFF. Full variable domain (missing parts from reference TRBV5-6 and TRBJ1-1): DAGVTQSPTHLIKTRGQQVTLRCSPKSGHDTVSWYQQALGQGPQFIFQYYEEEERQRGNFPDRFSGHQFPNYSSELNVNALLLGDSALYLCASSLAGQGRAEAFFGQGTRLTVV.

The rearrangement uses TRBV10-3 and TRBJ1-2, with D perhaps TRBD1 (5 bases). Germline V CDR1 and CDR2: ENHRY, SYGVKD. V was shortened by 6 bases and J by 8 bases, with 19 bases between the two germline ends. CDR3 size: 14 residues. The CDR3 sequence: CAISSPSGGRGYTF. The CDR3 nucleotides are TGTGCCATCAGCTCACCGTCTGGGGGACGGGGCTACACCTTC.

This chain connects TRBV30 to TRBJ2-1; D ambiguous. Germline lookup yields CDR1 GTSNPN and CDR2 SVGIG (reference sequence). The CDR3 totals 12 residues. The V end was cut by 4 bases, the J end by 7 bases, with 11 bases between. The CDR3 protein is CAWTPSRNEQFF. DNA of the CDR3: TGTGCCTGGACCCCTTCGCGTAATGAGCAGTTCTTC.